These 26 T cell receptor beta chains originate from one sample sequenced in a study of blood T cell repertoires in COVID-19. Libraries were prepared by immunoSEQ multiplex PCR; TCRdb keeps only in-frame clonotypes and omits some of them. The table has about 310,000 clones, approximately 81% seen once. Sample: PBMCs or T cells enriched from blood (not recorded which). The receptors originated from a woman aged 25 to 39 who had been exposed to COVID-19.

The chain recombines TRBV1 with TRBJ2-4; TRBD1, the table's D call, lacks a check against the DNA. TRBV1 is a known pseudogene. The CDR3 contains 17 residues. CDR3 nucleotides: TGCACCAGCAGCCAAGATCGAATAACAGGGATAGGAAACATTCAGTACTTC. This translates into CTSSQDRITGIGNIQYF.

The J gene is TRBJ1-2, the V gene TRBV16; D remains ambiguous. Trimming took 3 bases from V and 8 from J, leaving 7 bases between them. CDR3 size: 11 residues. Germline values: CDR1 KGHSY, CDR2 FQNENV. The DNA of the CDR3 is TGTGCCAGCAGCCAGAGGGTGGGCTACACCTTC. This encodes CASSQRVGYTF.

The CDR3 sequence is CASSKRRGLVTNYEQYF. The CDR3 DNA is TGTGCCAGCAGCAAACGGCGGGGCCTCGTTACGAACTACGAGCAGTACTTC. The rearrangement uses TRBV21-1 and TRBJ2-7; the DNA was not compared with TRBD2, the D call given in the table. TRBV21-1 is a pseudogene. The CDR3 has 17 amino acids.

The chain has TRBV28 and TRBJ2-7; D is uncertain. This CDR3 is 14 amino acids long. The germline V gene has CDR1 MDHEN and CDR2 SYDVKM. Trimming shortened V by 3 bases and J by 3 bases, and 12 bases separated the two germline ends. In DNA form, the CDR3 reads TGTGCCAGCAGTTTGCCCACAGCAATCTACGAGCAGTACTTC. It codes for CASSLPTAIYEQYF.

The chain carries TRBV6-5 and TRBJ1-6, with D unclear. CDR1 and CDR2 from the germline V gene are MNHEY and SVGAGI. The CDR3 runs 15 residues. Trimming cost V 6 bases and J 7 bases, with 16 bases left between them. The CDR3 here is CASSAVGSGNSPLHF. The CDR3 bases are TGTGCCAGCAGCGCCGTCGGGTCGGGAAATTCACCCCTCCACTTT.

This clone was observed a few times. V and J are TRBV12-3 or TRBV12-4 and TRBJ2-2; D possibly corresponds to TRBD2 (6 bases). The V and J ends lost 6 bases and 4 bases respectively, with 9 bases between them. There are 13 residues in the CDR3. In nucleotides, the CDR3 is TGTGCCAGCAGGGACTATCGCACCGGGGAGCTGTTTTTT. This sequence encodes CASRDYRTGELFF.

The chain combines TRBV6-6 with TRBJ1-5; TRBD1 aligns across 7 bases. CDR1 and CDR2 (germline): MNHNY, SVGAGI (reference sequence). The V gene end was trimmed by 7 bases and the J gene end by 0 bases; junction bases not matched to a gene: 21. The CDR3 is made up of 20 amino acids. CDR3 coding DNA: TGTGCCAGCATTCGAGGTAGGGCCGGGACAGAGACCTATAGCAATCAGCCCCAGCATTTT. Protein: CASIRGRAGTETYSNQPQHF.

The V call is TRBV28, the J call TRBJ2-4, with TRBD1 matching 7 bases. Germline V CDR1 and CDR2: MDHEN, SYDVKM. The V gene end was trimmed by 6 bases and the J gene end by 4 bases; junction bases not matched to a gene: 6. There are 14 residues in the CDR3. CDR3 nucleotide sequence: TGTGCCAGCAGACCCGACAGGGATAAAAACATTCAGTACTTC. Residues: CASRPDRDKNIQYF. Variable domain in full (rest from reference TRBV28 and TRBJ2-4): DVKVTQSSRYLVKRTGEKVFLECVQDMDHENMFWYRQDPGLGLRLIYFSYDVKMKEKGDIPEGYSVSREKKERFSLILESASTNQTSMYLCASRPDRDKNIQYFGAGTRLSVL.

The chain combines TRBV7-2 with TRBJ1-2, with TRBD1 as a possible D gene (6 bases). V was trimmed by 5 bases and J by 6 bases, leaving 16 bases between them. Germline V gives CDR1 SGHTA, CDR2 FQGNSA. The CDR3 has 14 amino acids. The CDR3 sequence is CASSPTHRDDGYTF. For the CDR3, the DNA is TGTGCCAGCAGCCCTACCCACAGGGATGATGGCTACACCTTC.

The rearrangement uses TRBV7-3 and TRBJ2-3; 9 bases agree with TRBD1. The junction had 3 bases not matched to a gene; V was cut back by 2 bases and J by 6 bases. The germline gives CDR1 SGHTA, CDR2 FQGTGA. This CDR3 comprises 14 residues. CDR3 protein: CASSLDRGADTQYF. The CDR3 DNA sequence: TGTGCCAGCAGCTTAGACAGGGGGGCGGATACGCAGTATTTT.

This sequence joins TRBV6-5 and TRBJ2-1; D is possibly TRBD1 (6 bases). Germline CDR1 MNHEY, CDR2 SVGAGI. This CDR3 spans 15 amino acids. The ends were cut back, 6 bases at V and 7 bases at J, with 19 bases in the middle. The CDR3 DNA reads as TGTGCCAGCAGCTGGGGGCGGAACTGGGGGAATGAGCAGTTCTTC. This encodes CASSWGRNWGNEQFF.

The CDR3 sequence: CASSHPSRGSGANVLTF. CDR3 DNA sequence: TGTGCCAGCAGCCACCCCTCCCGGGGCTCTGGGGCCAACGTCCTGACTTTC. V and J are TRBV4-2 and TRBJ2-6, with D possibly being TRBD2 (5 bases). The germline CDR1 and CDR2 sequences are LGHNA and YNFKEQ. V was cut by 3 bases and J by 0 bases, with 12 bases left in between. The CDR3 extends over 17 amino acids.

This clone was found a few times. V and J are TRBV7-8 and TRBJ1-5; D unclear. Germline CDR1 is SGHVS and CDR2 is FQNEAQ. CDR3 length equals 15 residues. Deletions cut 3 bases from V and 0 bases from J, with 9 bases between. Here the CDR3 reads CASSFGIGSNQPQHF. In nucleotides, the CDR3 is TGTGCCAGCAGCTTTGGTATCGGTAGCAATCAGCCCCAGCATTTT.

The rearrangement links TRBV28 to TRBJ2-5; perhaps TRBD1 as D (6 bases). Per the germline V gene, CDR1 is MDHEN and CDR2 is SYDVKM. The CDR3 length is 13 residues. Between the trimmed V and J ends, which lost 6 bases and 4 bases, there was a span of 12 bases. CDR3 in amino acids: CASSLTGLETQYF. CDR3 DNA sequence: TGTGCCAGCAGCCTAACAGGGTTAGAGACCCAGTACTTC.

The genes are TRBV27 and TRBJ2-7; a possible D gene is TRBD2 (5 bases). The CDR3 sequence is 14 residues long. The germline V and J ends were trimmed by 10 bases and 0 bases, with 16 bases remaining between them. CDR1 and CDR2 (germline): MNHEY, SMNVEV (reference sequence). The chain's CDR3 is CATAYGGPSYEQYF. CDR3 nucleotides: TGTGCCACTGCTTACGGAGGACCCTCCTACGAGCAGTACTTC.

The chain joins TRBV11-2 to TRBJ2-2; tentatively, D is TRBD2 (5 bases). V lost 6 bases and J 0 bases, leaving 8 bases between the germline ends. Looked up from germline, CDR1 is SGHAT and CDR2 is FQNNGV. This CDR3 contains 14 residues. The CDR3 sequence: CASRLRANTGELFF. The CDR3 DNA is TGTGCCAGCAGATTGAGGGCGAACACCGGGGAGCTGTTTTTT.

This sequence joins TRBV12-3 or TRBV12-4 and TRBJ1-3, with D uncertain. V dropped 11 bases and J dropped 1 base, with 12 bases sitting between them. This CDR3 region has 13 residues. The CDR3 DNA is TGTGCCGTATGGGGAGGGTCTGGAAACACCATATATTTT. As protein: CAVWGGSGNTIYF.

The chain's CDR3 is CASNSGRGYTF. CDR3 nucleotides: TGTGCCAGCAATTCAGGCCGAGGCTACACCTTC. The rearrangement uses TRBV28 and TRBJ1-2; D unresolved. The V end was cut by 7 bases, the J end by 8 bases, with 11 bases between. Germline V gene sequence: CDR1 MDHEN, CDR2 SYDVKM. CDR3 length: 11 residues.

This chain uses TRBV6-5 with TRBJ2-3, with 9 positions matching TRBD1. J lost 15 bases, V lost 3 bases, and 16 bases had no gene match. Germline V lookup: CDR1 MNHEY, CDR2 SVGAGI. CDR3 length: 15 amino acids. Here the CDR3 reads CASSYSRGKRTGEYF. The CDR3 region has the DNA TGTGCCAGCAGTTATAGCAGAGGGAAGAGGACAGGGGAATATTTT.

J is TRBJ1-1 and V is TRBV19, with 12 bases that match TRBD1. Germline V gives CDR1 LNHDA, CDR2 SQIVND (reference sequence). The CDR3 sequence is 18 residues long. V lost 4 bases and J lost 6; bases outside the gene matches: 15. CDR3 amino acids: CASSRSPRDRGPGAEAFF. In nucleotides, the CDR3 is TGTGCCAGTAGTAGGAGCCCTCGGGACAGGGGGCCGGGGGCTGAAGCTTTCTTT.

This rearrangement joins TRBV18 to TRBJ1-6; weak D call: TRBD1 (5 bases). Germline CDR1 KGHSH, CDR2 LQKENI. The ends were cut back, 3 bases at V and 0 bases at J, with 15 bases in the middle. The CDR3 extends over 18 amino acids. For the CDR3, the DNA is TGTGCCAGCTCACCCCGGGCCCAGGGTAGCTCCTATAATTCACCCCTCCACTTT. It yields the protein CASSPRAQGSSYNSPLHF.

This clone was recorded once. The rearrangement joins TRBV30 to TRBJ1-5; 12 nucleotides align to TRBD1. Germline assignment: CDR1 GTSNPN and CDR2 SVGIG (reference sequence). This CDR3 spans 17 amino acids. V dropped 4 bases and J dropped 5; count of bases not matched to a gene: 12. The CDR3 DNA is TGTGCCTGGACATCCGGGACAGGGGGCGTTCGCTATCAGCCCCAGCATTTT. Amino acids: CAWTSGTGGVRYQPQHF.

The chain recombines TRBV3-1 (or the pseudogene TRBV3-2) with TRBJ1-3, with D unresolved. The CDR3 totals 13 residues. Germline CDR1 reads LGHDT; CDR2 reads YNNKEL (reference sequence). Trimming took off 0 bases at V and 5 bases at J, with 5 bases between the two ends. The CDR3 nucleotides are TGTGCCAGCAGCCAAGATCTCCGAAACACCATATATTTT. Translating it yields CASSQDLRNTIYF.

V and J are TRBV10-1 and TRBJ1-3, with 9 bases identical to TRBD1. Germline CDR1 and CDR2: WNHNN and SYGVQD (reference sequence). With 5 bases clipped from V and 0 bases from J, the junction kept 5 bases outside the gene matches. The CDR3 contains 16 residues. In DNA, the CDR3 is TGCGCCAGCAGTCACAGGGGGCAGACCTCTGGAAACACCATATATTTT. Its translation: CASSHRGQTSGNTIYF.

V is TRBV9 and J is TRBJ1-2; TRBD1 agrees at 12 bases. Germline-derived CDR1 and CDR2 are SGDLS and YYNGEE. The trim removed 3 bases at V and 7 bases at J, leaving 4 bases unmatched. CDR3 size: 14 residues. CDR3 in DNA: TGTGCCAGCAGCGCGGGACAGGGGGCTGTTGGCTACACCTTC. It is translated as CASSAGQGAVGYTF.

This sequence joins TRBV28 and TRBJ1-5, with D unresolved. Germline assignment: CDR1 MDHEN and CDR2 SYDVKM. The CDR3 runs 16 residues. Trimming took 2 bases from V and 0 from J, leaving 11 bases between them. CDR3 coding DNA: TGTGCCAGCAGTTTAGCTACTGATAATAGCAATCAGCCCCAGCATTTT. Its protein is CASSLATDNSNQPQHF. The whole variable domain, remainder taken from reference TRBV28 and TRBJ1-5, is DVKVTQSSRYLVKRTGEKVFLECVQDMDHENMFWYRQDPGLGLRLIYFSYDVKMKEKGDIPEGYSVSREKKERFSLILESASTNQTSMYLCASSLATDNSNQPQHFGDGTRLSIL.